This T cell receptor (beta chain) was recovered during a study of Graves' ophthalmopathy and Graves' hyperthyroidism. Regarding the study as a whole: Thyroid clonotypes that were expanded above 0.001 frequency mostly also appeared in blood.

Details on this clonotype: The antigen is unknown.

The evidence that diagnosis relied on was clinical symptoms, serum thyroxine, TRAb, thyroid ultrasound and orbital computed tomography. CDR3 length: 13 residues. V was pared by 4 bases and J by 6 bases, with 6 bases of the junction left unmatched. Amplified TCR beta CDR3 regions were obtained using RNA transcripts as template. HTBI primers primed a first-round RT-PCR, and a second-round multiplex PCR followed. TCRdb reanalysed the multiplex PCR reads using MiXCR and keeps one entry per CDR3 protein. Of 200,000 to 250,000 distinct CDR3 sequences listed, around 50% are singletons. The sample was peripheral blood. The J gene is TRBJ2-7, the V gene TRBV12-3 or TRBV12-4; 7 bases map to TRBD2. The receptor was derived from an adult man with Graves' ophthalmopathy. The CDR3 spells CASSSGLGREQYF. In DNA, the CDR3 is TGTGCCAGCAGTTCCGGACTAGGTCGCGAGCAGTACTTC.